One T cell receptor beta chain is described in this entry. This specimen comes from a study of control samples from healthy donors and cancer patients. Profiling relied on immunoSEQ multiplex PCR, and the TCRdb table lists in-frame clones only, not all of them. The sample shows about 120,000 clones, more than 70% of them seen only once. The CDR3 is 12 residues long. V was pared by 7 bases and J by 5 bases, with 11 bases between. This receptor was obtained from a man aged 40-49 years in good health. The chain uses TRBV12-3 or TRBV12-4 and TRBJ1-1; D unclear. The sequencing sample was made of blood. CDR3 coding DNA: TGTGCCAGCACGGTAGGGAGGACTGAAGCTTTCTTT. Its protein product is CASTVGRTEAFF.